The 20 T cell receptor beta chains below come from one sample, sequenced in a study of regulatory T cells in long-lasting Graves disease. Libraries of TCR beta came from iRepertoire HTBI primers plus Arm-PCR of CDR3 regions. TCRdb reanalysed the multiplex PCR reads using MiXCR and keeps one entry per CDR3 protein. The sample lists 550,000 to 600,000 distinct CDR3 sequences, around 15% occurring once. Specified time point: newly diagnosed GD, antithyroid drugs for less than 3 months. RNA extracted from PBMCs served as the sequencing template. This sample was also put to use in a study of T cells in Graves' hyperthyroidism and ophthalmopathy.

Specimen: peripheral blood mononuclear cells (PBMCs), collected at new diagnosis, from a patient treated with antithyroid drugs. The receptors come from a man between 18 and 35 years old with Graves disease.

The chain recombines TRBV5-8 with TRBJ2-7; D unclear. This CDR3 comprises 15 residues. Trimming removed 0 bases at V and 0 bases at J, with 10 bases between. Germline-derived CDR1 and CDR2 are SGHTS and YDEGEE. The CDR3 here is CASSLEAQVSYEQYF. The CDR3 DNA reads TGTGCCAGCAGCTTGGAGGCTCAGGTCTCCTACGAGCAGTACTTC.

This chain uses TRBV30 with TRBJ2-1; 12 positions match TRBD2. Germline V gene lookup returns CDR1 GTSNPN and CDR2 SVGIG (reference sequence). This CDR3 contains 12 residues. V was pared by 5 bases and J by 7 bases, with 0 bases of the junction left unmatched. The CDR3 DNA sequence: TGTGCCTGGGGGACTAGCGGGAATGAGCAGTTCTTC. This encodes CAWGTSGNEQFF.

This clonotype came up many times. The V call is TRBV19, the J call TRBJ1-1; D is uncertain. Germline V lookup: CDR1 LNHDA, CDR2 SQIVND (reference sequence). The length of the CDR3 is 14 residues. The V end lost 6 bases, the J end lost 5 bases, and 16 bases lay between the germline ends. CDR3 nucleotides: TGTGCCAGTAGGCCACGAGGAGGTGGTACTGAAGCTTTCTTT. It yields the protein CASRPRGGGTEAFF.

This clonotype occurred many times. One junction end does not reproduce the germline sequence, and a read error may be involved. J is TRBJ1-4 and V is TRBV7-7, with unresolved D. The germline CDR1 and CDR2 sequences are SSHAT and FNYEAQ (reference sequence). The CDR3 extends over 14 amino acids. The CDR3, as DNA: TGTGCTAGCAGCTATCGAATCGGGGATGAAAAACTGTTTTTT. It is translated as CASSYRIGDEKLFF.

This clonotype was counted at least ten times. The DNA of the CDR3 is TGTGCCAGCAGTGCCGTCCCGGGACAGGGCCCGAGGTTTGACACTGAAGCTTTCTTT. This translates into CASSAVPGQGPRFDTEAFF. V usage is TRBV6-1 and J usage is TRBJ1-1; 9 nucleotides line up with TRBD1. J was trimmed by 3 bases and V by 4 bases; bases with no gene match: 18. Germline V CDR1 and CDR2: MNHNS, SASEGT. The CDR3 is made up of 19 amino acids.

The V and J genes are TRBV28 and TRBJ2-3; D remains unclear. Per the germline V gene, CDR1 is MDHEN and CDR2 is SYDVKM. Trimming removed 4 bases at V and 8 bases at J, with 19 bases between. The CDR3 is made up of 15 amino acids. This CDR3 is CASSSLSDRASTQYF. As DNA, the CDR3 is TGTGCCAGCAGTTCCCTCAGCGACCGGGCGAGTACGCAGTATTTT.

This clonotype was counted a few times. This chain joins TRBV5-1 and TRBJ2-7, with 11 bases identical to TRBD1. Germline V gives CDR1 SGHRS, CDR2 YFSETQ. The length of the CDR3 is 14 residues. V trimming: 7 bases; J trimming: 3 bases; junction bases outside the gene matches: 6. The CDR3: CASQPGTGGYEQYF. In DNA form, the CDR3 reads TGCGCCAGCCAACCCGGGACAGGGGGCTACGAGCAGTACTTC.

The table lists this clonotype with a few counts. V gene TRBV6-1 combines with J gene TRBJ1-2; 8 positions match TRBD1. V shed 3 bases and J 7 bases; nucleotides not matched to a gene: 1. The germline V gene has CDR1 MNHNS and CDR2 SASEGT. CDR3 length: 12 residues. The CDR3 nucleotides read TGTGCCAGCAGTGAGACAGGGGTTGGCTACACCTTC. Protein sequence: CASSETGVGYTF.

This clonotype came up many times. The V and J genes are TRBV28 and TRBJ1-1; the D is unclear. CDR3 length equals 12 residues. CDR1 MDHEN and CDR2 SYDVKM come from the germline V gene. Trimming took 2 bases from V and 7 from J, leaving 8 bases between them. The CDR3 loop is CASSLRGYEAFF. CDR3 in DNA: TGTGCCAGCAGTTTACGAGGATATGAAGCTTTCTTT.

This clonotype was recorded a few times. The CDR3 is CASSLYSSTGELFF. The DNA for the CDR3 is TGTGCCAGCAGTTTATACAGTAGTACCGGGGAGCTGTTTTTT. The chain uses TRBV28 and TRBJ2-2; no firm D call. This CDR3 spans 14 amino acids. Germline-derived CDR1 and CDR2 are MDHEN and SYDVKM. Trimming cost V 1 base and J 5 bases, with 8 bases left between them. Using reference TRBV28 and TRBJ2-2 for the parts outside the CDR3, the full variable domain is DVKVTQSSRYLVKRTGEKVFLECVQDMDHENMFWYRQDPGLGLRLIYFSYDVKMKEKGDIPEGYSVSREKKERFSLILESASTNQTSMYLCASSLYSSTGELFFGEGSRLTVL.

This clonotype occurred a few times. This chain uses TRBV12-3 or TRBV12-4 with TRBJ2-7; D perhaps matches TRBD1 (6 bases). The CDR3 sequence is 15 residues long. V gave up 7 bases and J gave up 5 bases, with 21 bases separating them. CDR3 in DNA: TGTGCCAGCACCACCTCGTGGGGGACACCCCACGAGCAGTACTTC. It translates to CASTTSWGTPHEQYF.

The genes are TRBV20-1 and TRBJ2-1, with TRBD1 matching 9 bases. J was trimmed by 7 bases and V by 5 bases; bases with no gene match: 9. The length of the CDR3 is 14 residues. Germline V CDR1 and CDR2: DFQATT, SNEGSKA (reference sequence). CDR3 loop: CSAYTGTGLNEQFF. In DNA, the CDR3 is TGCAGTGCTTATACCGGGACAGGGTTGAATGAGCAGTTCTTC.

This clonotype was observed at least ten times. The V and J genes are TRBV30 and TRBJ2-1, with unresolved D. Germline values: CDR1 GTSNPN, CDR2 SVGIG (reference sequence). The CDR3 extends over 12 amino acids. Trimming removed 4 bases from V and 5 bases from J, with 9 bases in between. The CDR3 DNA reads as TGTGCCTGGACGCCAGAGAACAATGAGCAGTTCTTC. This encodes CAWTPENNEQFF.

This clonotype was seen ten or more times. The genes are TRBV12-3 or TRBV12-4 and TRBJ1-2; D possibly corresponds to TRBD1 (6 bases). The CDR3 totals 15 residues. V was cut by 5 bases and J by 4 bases, with 17 bases left in between. The CDR3 spells CASSNPEGVAYGYTF. CDR3 nucleotide sequence: TGTGCCAGCAGTAACCCTGAGGGGGTGGCCTATGGCTACACCTTC.

This clonotype was seen ten or more times. The V and J genes are TRBV3-1 and TRBJ2-1, with D perhaps matching TRBD2 (6 bases). CDR3 length: 14 amino acids. Germline CDR1 LGHDT, CDR2 YNNKEL (reference sequence). The germline V and J ends were trimmed by 4 bases and 8 bases, with 15 bases remaining between them. This CDR3 is CASSLAGMSDEQFF. Written as DNA, the CDR3 is TGTGCCAGCAGCCTTGCGGGAATGAGCGATGAGCAGTTCTTC.

This chain links TRBV12-3 or TRBV12-4 with TRBJ1-5; TRBD1 might be the D (5 bases). V gave up 6 bases and J gave up 6 bases, with 15 bases separating them. The CDR3 covers 14 residues. The CDR3 DNA follows: TGTGCCAGCAGCACTGGGACTGTATTTCAGCCCCAGCATTTT. Its protein product is CASSTGTVFQPQHF.

This clonotype was counted at least ten times. The rearrangement links TRBV7-9 to TRBJ1-1; a weak D match, TRBD1 (5 bases). The germline V gene has CDR1 SEHNR and CDR2 FQNEAQ (reference sequence). The CDR3 runs to 13 residues. With 7 bases removed from V and 4 bases from J, the gap between germline ends came to 13 bases. CDR3 DNA sequence: TGTGCCAGCACCTCAACAGGCACCACTGAAGCTTTCTTT. It specifies CASTSTGTTEAFF.

This clonotype was seen repeatedly, ten times or more. The rearrangement uses TRBV20-1 and TRBJ2-7; 7 bases fit TRBD2. The CDR3 covers 14 residues. Germline-derived CDR1 and CDR2 are DFQATT and SNEGSKA (reference sequence). With V trimmed by 1 base and J by 2 bases, 5 bases remained unmatched. The CDR3 nucleotides read TGCAGTGCTAGAGGGGGCGGGAGTCCCTACGAGCAGTACTTC. As protein: CSARGGGSPYEQYF.

Only a few counts were recorded for this clonotype. The CDR3, as DNA: TGTGCCAGTAGTCCGGGACAGGGGGCGCCCCGGGGAGAGACCCAGTACTTC. This sequence encodes CASSPGQGAPRGETQYF. V and J are TRBV19 and TRBJ2-5; TRBD1 matches at 12 bases. The CDR3 is 17 residues long. Trimming cost V 5 bases and J 4 bases; bases outside gene matches: 11. Germline CDR1 LNHDA, CDR2 SQIVND (reference sequence).

This clonotype was observed a few times. The chain recombines TRBV5-1 with TRBJ2-7; TRBD1 agrees at 8 bases. Germline V lookup: CDR1 SGHRS, CDR2 YFSETQ. This CDR3 has 13 amino acids. V trimming: 7 bases; J trimming: 6 bases; junction bases outside the gene matches: 9. Here the CDR3 reads CASHRQGTGEQYF. In nucleotides, the CDR3 is TGCGCCAGCCACCGACAGGGGACAGGCGAGCAGTACTTC.